These 6 T cell receptor beta chains were sequenced from one sample in a study of post-analysis software for immune sequencing data. Prepared TCR beta cDNA libraries contained unique molecular identifiers. MiXCR, run by TCRdb on the PCR reads, gives a single entry per CDR3 protein. The table lists roughly 570,000 distinct CDR3 sequences, around a third of them singletons. Study-level points and caveats: Patients had higher frequencies than controls of five TRBV segments, including TRBV5-6, TRBV5-1 and TRBV20-1.

Their specific antigens are unknown. Sequencing was carried out using blood. Every receptor here comes from a girl under 18 with multiple sclerosis.

The chain recombines TRBV20-1 with TRBJ2-1, with D tentatively TRBD2 (7 bases). V shed 6 bases and J shed 8 bases, with 32 bases lying between them. Per the germline V gene, CDR1 is DFQATT and CDR2 is SNEGSKA (reference sequence). The CDR3 loop spans 18 amino acids. The CDR3 loop is CSAEYRLGGGVGGDEQFF. DNA for the CDR3: TGCAGTGCAGAGTACCGTCTAGGGGGGGGCGTCGGGGGCGATGAGCAGTTCTTC.

V and J are TRBV28 and TRBJ2-5; the D is unclear. This CDR3 has 15 residues. The V gene lost 11 bases and the J gene lost 3 bases, with 22 bases spanning the gap. Germline V lookup: CDR1 MDHEN, CDR2 SYDVKM. Written as DNA, the CDR3 is TGTGCCGGCCCCTTAGGTGGCGTATTCAAAGAGACCCAGTACTTC. Its translation: CAGPLGGVFKETQYF. The whole variable domain, filled in from reference TRBV28 and TRBJ2-5, reads DVKVTQSSRYLVKRTGEKVFLECVQDMDHENMFWYRQDPGLGLRLIYFSYDVKMKEKGDIPEGYSVSREKKERFSLILESASTNQTSMYLCAGPLGGVFKETQYFGPGTRLLVL.

The genes are TRBV7-2 and TRBJ2-7; possible D gene TRBD1, 8 bases. The CDR3 runs 17 residues. CDR1 and CDR2 (germline): SGHTA, FQGNSA. Trimming took off 2 bases at V and 3 bases at J, with 20 bases between the two ends. The CDR3 spells CASSLKPGGQAVYEQYF. CDR3 nucleotides: TGTGCCAGCAGCTTAAAGCCGGGGGGACAGGCGGTCTACGAGCAGTACTTC.

This clonotype was recorded only once. This chain connects TRBV12-5 to TRBJ2-5, with D perhaps TRBD2 (6 bases). V was clipped by 4 bases and J by 0 bases, with 15 bases between them. In germline, CDR1 is LGHNT, CDR2 FRNRAP. The CDR3 sequence is 16 residues long. The CDR3 coding sequence is TGTGCTAGTGGTTCAGGGACTTCACCGTACCAAGAGACCCAGTACTTC. Its protein is CASGSGTSPYQETQYF.

Notes on this clonotype: A junction end diverges from the germline sequence, so it may reflect a read error. The V call is TRBV7-9, the J call TRBJ2-1, with D possibly TRBD1 on 7 matching bases. Per the germline V gene, CDR1 is SEHNR and CDR2 is FQNEAQ (reference sequence). This CDR3 has 20 amino acids. The DNA of the CDR3 is TGTGCCAGCAGCTGGCCTAGGGGGGACAGAGGAAGAAGCTCCTACAATGAGCAGTGCTTC. Translation: CASSWPRGDRGRSSYNEQCF.

This clonotype was detected a few times. The chain has TRBV2 and TRBJ2-1; TRBD2 agrees at 10 bases. The V gene's germline CDR1 is SNHLY and CDR2 FYNNEI. With V trimmed by 3 bases and J by 9 bases, 8 bases remained unmatched. This CDR3 has 15 amino acids. CDR3 sequence: CASSDGAGGPAEQFF. CDR3 nucleotide sequence: TGTGCCAGCAGTGACGGAGCGGGGGGGCCCGCTGAGCAGTTCTTC.